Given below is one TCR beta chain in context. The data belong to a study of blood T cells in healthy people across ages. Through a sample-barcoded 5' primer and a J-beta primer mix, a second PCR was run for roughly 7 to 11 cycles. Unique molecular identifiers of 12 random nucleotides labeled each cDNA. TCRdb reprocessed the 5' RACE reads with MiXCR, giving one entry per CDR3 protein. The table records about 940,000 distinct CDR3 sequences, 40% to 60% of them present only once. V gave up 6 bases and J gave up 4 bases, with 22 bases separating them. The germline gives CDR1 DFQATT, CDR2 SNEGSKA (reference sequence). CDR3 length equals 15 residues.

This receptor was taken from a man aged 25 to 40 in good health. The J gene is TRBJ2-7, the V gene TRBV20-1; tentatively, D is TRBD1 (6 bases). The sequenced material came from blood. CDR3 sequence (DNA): TGCAGTGCCACTTCCGACTACAGGGTTCGGTACGAGCAGTACTTC. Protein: CSATSDYRVRYEQYF.